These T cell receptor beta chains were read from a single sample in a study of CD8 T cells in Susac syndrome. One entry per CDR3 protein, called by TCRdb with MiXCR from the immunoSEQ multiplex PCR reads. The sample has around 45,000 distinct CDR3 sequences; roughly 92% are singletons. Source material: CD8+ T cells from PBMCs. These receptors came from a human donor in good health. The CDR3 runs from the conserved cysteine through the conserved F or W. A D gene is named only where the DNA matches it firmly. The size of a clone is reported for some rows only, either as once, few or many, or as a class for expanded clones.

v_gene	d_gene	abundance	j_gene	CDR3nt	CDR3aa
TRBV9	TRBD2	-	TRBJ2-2	TGTGCCAGCAGCGTAGGACTAGCGGGAGGCAACACCGGGGAGCTGTTTTTT	CASSVGLAGGNTGELFF
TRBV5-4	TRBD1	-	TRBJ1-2	TGTGCCAGCAGCTGGACAGGGAGGGACTATGGCTACACCTTC	CASSWTGRDYGYTF
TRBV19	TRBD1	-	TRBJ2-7	TGTGCCAGTAGTCCCTGGACAGGCGAGTACGAGCAGTACTTC	CASSPWTGEYEQYF
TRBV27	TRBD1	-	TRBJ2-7	TGTGCCAGCAGTTTACTCGACCGGGACAGGGGGTCCTACGAGCAGTACTTC	CASSLLDRDRGSYEQYF
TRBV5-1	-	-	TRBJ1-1	TGCGCCAGCAGCCCCGGAGTAGGCCGGCACACTGAAGCTTTCTTT	CASSPGVGRHTEAFF
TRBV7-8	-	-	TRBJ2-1	TGTGCCAGCAGCATCACCAGTGAGCAGTTCTTC	CASSITSEQFF
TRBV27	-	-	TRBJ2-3	TGTGCCAGCAGTGGGCGAGCTCCCGCTCGGGCAGATACGCAGTATTTT	CASSGRAPARADTQYF
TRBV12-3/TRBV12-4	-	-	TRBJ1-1	TGTGCCAGCACTGATAGGTCGAGCACTGAAGCTTTCTTT	CASTDRSSTEAFF
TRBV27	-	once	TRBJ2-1	TGTGCCAGCAGTTCATTAGTGGATGAGCAGTTCTTC	CASSSLVDEQFF
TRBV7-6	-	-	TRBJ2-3	TGTGCCAGCAGCTTAGCGGCAGGGGCCGATACGCAGTATTTT	CASSLAAGADTQYF
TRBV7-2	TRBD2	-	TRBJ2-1	TGTGCCAGCAGCCTCCCGGCTAGCGGCCCCGAAGGGCCCTACAATGAGCAGTTCTTC	CASSLPASGPEGPYNEQFF
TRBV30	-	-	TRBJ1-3	TGTGCCTGGAGGAGAGGGTCAGGAAACACCATATATTTT	CAWRRGSGNTIYF
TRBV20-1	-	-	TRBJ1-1	TGCAGTGCTAGAGATCGTGTTTTGGGGAGGGGGAAGAACACTGAAGCTTTCTTT	CSARDRVLGRGKNTEAFF
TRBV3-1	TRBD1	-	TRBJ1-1	TGTGCCAGCAGCCGCGCGGGACAGGGTGCGGGAACCACTGAAGCTTTCTTT	CASSRAGQGAGTTEAFF